These 28 T cell receptor beta chains were all obtained from the same sample, sequenced in a study of PD-1 blockade in classical Hodgkin lymphoma. Time point noted: newly diagnosed, previously untreated cHL patient sample. Only in-frame clones appear in the TCRdb table, and some are missing; sequencing was by immunoSEQ multiplex PCR. Among fewer than 90,000 clones listed, 85% to 95% were seen once. Sequenced input: peripheral blood mononuclear cells (PBMCs). The receptors were gathered from a human donor with classical Hodgkin lymphoma.

The chain is built from TRBV5-1 and TRBJ2-1; 9 bases match TRBD2. Germline trimming cut 2 bases from V and 6 bases from J; bases unmatched to any gene: 3. The CDR3 has 14 amino acids. Germline CDR1 is SGHRS and CDR2 is YFSETQ. The CDR3 is CASSLAGGSNEQFF. In DNA form, the CDR3 reads TGCGCCAGCAGCTTAGCGGGGGGCTCCAATGAGCAGTTCTTC.

The CDR3 here is CASRMGQGANKQYF. CDR3 nucleotide sequence: TGTGCCAGCAGGATGGGACAGGGAGCTAACAAGCAGTACTTC. The chain links TRBV6-1 to TRBJ2-5; 9 nucleotides match TRBD1. Germline V lookup: CDR1 MNHNS, CDR2 SASEGT. This CDR3 contains 14 residues. Losses at the gene ends were 6 bases for V and 11 bases for J; bases not matched to a gene: 13.

This chain links TRBV6-6 with TRBJ2-7; D unclear. CDR3 length equals 15 residues. Trimming removed 6 bases from V and 2 bases from J, with 17 bases in between. Germline V gene sequence: CDR1 MNHNY, CDR2 SVGAGI (reference sequence). DNA of the CDR3: TGTGCCAGCAGACCTGGAAATCGGCCACCCTACGAGCAGTACTTC. Translated, it gives CASRPGNRPPYEQYF.

A single count supports this clone. V usage is TRBV13 and J usage is TRBJ2-7, with 9 bases that match TRBD2. Germline V gene data show CDR1 as PRHDT and CDR2 as FYEKMQ (reference sequence). V was pared by 0 bases and J by 8 bases, with 5 bases of the junction left unmatched. The CDR3 has 14 residues. The chain's CDR3 is CASSLGREGRKQYF. The CDR3 coding sequence is TGTGCCAGCAGCTTAGGGCGGGAGGGGCGGAAGCAGTACTTC.

In its sample, this clone was seen once. The V gene is TRBV7-8, the J gene TRBJ1-5; TRBD1 aligns across 8 bases. This CDR3 is 14 amino acids long. Germline-derived CDR1 and CDR2 are SGHVS and FQNEAQ. Germline trimming cut 5 bases from V and 7 bases from J; bases unmatched to any gene: 7. The CDR3: CASSPGQGFQPQHF. The CDR3 DNA reads TGTGCCAGCAGCCCAGGACAGGGCTTCCAGCCCCAGCATTTT.

The genes are TRBV20-1 and TRBJ2-2; D gene uncertain. V lost 5 bases and J lost 8, with 9 bases in between. The CDR3 has 11 residues. Looked up from germline, CDR1 is DFQATT and CDR2 is SNEGSKA (reference sequence). CDR3 bases: TGCAGTGCTTCGGTGTCGGGGGAGCTGTTTTTT. Protein sequence: CSASVSGELFF.

V gene TRBV5-6 combines with J gene TRBJ1-2, with 9 bases that match TRBD1. The germline V gene encodes CDR1 SGHDT and CDR2 YYEEEE. J gave up 7 bases and V 9 bases, and 10 bases lay outside the gene matches. CDR3 length: 13 residues. The CDR3 bases are TGTGCCACCTCTGGGACAGGGTCTTTTGGCTACACCTTC. As protein: CATSGTGSFGYTF. Filled out from reference TRBV5-6 and TRBJ1-2, the complete variable domain reads DAGVTQSPTHLIKTRGQQVTLRCSPKSGHDTVSWYQQALGQGPQFIFQYYEEEERQRGNFPDRFSGHQFPNYSSELNVNALLLGDSALYLCATSGTGSFGYTFGSGTRLTVV.

This clone was found a few times. The rearrangement joins TRBV4-1 to TRBJ1-1, with D tentatively TRBD1 (5 bases). Germline V CDR1 and CDR2: MGHRA, YSYEKL. The CDR3 consists of 17 residues. V lost 0 bases to trimming and J lost 1 base, with 15 bases between them. The CDR3 DNA sequence: TGCGCCAGCAGCCAAGATCTCCACAGGAGTCAGAACACTGAAGCTTTCTTT. It yields the protein CASSQDLHRSQNTEAFF.

The chain links TRBV6-5 to TRBJ2-7, with D possibly TRBD2 on 6 matching bases. CDR1 and CDR2 (germline): MNHEY, SVGAGI. The CDR3 length is 12 residues. V gave up 2 bases and J gave up 4 bases, with 6 bases separating them. The CDR3 sequence is CASSYRGYEQYF. The CDR3 DNA follows: TGTGCCAGCAGTTACCGGGGGTACGAGCAGTACTTC.

The chain combines TRBV30 with TRBJ2-7; D unresolved. Germline V gives CDR1 GTSNPN, CDR2 SVGIG (reference sequence). CDR3 size: 13 residues. The V end lost 3 bases, the J end lost 2 bases, and 11 bases lay between the germline ends. CDR3 DNA sequence: TGTGCCTGGAGCGGAGACGGTGCCTACGAGCAGTACTTC. It yields the protein CAWSGDGAYEQYF.

This rearrangement joins TRBV2 to TRBJ2-1, with 9 bases that match TRBD1. Germline V gives CDR1 SNHLY, CDR2 FYNNEI. V dropped 6 bases and J dropped 7; count of bases not matched to a gene: 10. This CDR3 contains 15 residues. CDR3 coding DNA: TGTGCCAGCAGAATCGGGGGACAGGGCGGGAATGAGCAGTTCTTC. It is translated as CASRIGGQGGNEQFF.

V is TRBV5-1 and J is TRBJ2-7; D is tentatively TRBD1 or TRBD2 (5 bases each). CDR3 size: 15 residues. Between the trimmed V and J ends, which lost 4 bases and 5 bases, there was a span of 19 bases. Germline V gene data show CDR1 as SGHRS and CDR2 as YFSETQ. CDR3 protein: CASSPTGSGFHEQYF. CDR3 bases: TGCGCCAGCAGCCCGACGGGATCAGGGTTCCACGAGCAGTACTTC.

The V call is TRBV11-3, the J call TRBJ1-1, with D perhaps matching TRBD1 (6 bases). Per the germline V gene, CDR1 is SGHNT and CDR2 is YENEEA. The CDR3 runs 14 residues. Trimming shortened V by 5 bases and J by 1 base, and 11 bases separated the two germline ends. CDR3 in DNA: TGTGCCAGCAGCCAAGGACAGAGGAACACTGAAGCTTTCTTT. Protein sequence: CASSQGQRNTEAFF.

The chain recombines TRBV7-2 with TRBJ1-1, with TRBD1 matching 9 bases. In germline, CDR1 is SGHTA, CDR2 FQGNSA. The CDR3 has 16 amino acids. Unmatched junction bases numbered 12, after V lost 5 bases and J lost 5 bases. In DNA, the CDR3 is TGTGCCAGCAGCGCACAACAGGGGGCAGCGGGAACTGAAGCTTTCTTT. It yields the protein CASSAQQGAAGTEAFF.

The chain has TRBV2 and TRBJ1-5; TRBD1 matches at 9 bases. The trim removed 9 bases at V and 6 bases at J, leaving 6 bases unmatched. Germline lookup yields CDR1 SNHLY and CDR2 FYNNEI. This CDR3 comprises 13 residues. The CDR3 DNA follows: TGTGCCAGTGGACAGGGGACGGTTCAGCCCCAGCATTTT. The encoded protein is CASGQGTVQPQHF.

This clone has more than one count but fewer than ten. This chain connects TRBV6-1 to TRBJ1-6; D may be TRBD1 (5 bases). Per germline, CDR1 MNHNS and CDR2 SASEGT. CDR3 length equals 14 residues. Trimming took off 2 bases at V and 10 bases at J, with 12 bases between the two ends. The CDR3 protein is CASSEKPGKSPLHF. DNA for the CDR3: TGTGCCAGCAGTGAAAAGCCAGGGAAATCACCCCTCCACTTT.

Within the sample, this clone is medium-sized. The J gene is TRBJ1-5, the V gene TRBV5-1; D remains ambiguous. V dropped 7 bases and J dropped 1 base, with 15 bases sitting between them. The CDR3 is 15 amino acids. Germline CDR1 SGHRS, CDR2 YFSETQ. CDR3 sequence (DNA): TGCGCCAGCCGAGTAAACCTAGGGAGCAATCAGCCCCAGCATTTT. It codes for CASRVNLGSNQPQHF.

The gene calls are TRBV5-1 and TRBJ2-3; TRBD2 matches 9 bases. Germline trimming cut 5 bases from V and 2 bases from J; bases unmatched to any gene: 12. Germline-derived CDR1 and CDR2 are SGHRS and YFSETQ. The CDR3 is 17 amino acids. CDR3 in DNA: TGCGCCAGCAGTCCCCAACCTAGCGGGGCAAACACAGATACGCAGTATTTT. As protein: CASSPQPSGANTDTQYF.

The chain has TRBV7-2 and TRBJ1-2, with 7 bases identical to TRBD1. After removal of 1 base from V and 2 bases from J, the junction contained 4 bases not matched to a gene. From germline, CDR1 is SGHTA and CDR2 FQGNSA. The CDR3 totals 15 residues. CDR3 residues: CASSLVVGQNYGYTF. As DNA, the CDR3 is TGTGCCAGCAGCTTAGTGGTGGGACAGAACTATGGCTACACCTTC.

As to this clone: Other DNA sequences in the sample encode the same CDR3. The chain couples TRBV7-9 to TRBJ1-2; unclear D gene. V was shortened by 0 bases and J by 0 bases, with 11 bases between the two germline ends. The CDR3 spans 16 residues. Germline V gene lookup returns CDR1 SEHNR and CDR2 FQNEAQ (reference sequence). The CDR3 loop reads CASSLALRTSNYGYTF. CDR3 DNA sequence: TGTGCCAGCAGCTTAGCGCTTAGGACTTCTAACTATGGCTACACCTTC.

This chain links TRBV28 with TRBJ1-5; TRBD1 agrees at 7 bases. The CDR3 spans 15 residues. Per the germline V gene, CDR1 is MDHEN and CDR2 is SYDVKM. After removal of 3 bases from V and 4 bases from J, the junction contained 6 bases not matched to a gene. CDR3 region: CASSLAAGGNQPQHF. The CDR3 DNA follows: TGTGCCAGCAGTTTGGCCGCAGGGGGGAATCAGCCCCAGCATTTT.

V and J are TRBV18 and TRBJ2-7; D uncertain. The V and J ends lost 0 bases and 4 bases respectively, with 7 bases between them. CDR1 KGHSH and CDR2 LQKENI come from the germline V gene. The CDR3 is 13 residues long. The CDR3 DNA follows: TGTGCCAGCTCACCACCGGGCCAGTACGAGCAGTACTTC. It codes for CASSPPGQYEQYF.

The chain recombines TRBV18 with TRBJ1-1; D is unresolved. Looked up from germline, CDR1 is KGHSH and CDR2 is LQKENI. The CDR3 has 13 residues. The germline V and J ends were trimmed by 3 bases and 6 bases, with 11 bases remaining between them. Here the CDR3 DNA reads TGTGCCAGCTCACCGGACTTCTCGTCTGAAGCTTTCTTT. Translation: CASSPDFSSEAFF.

V usage is TRBV5-5 and J usage is TRBJ2-1, with a tentative D call TRBD2 (5 bases). V was pared by 0 bases and J by 10 bases, with 14 bases between. There are 14 residues in the CDR3. Germline V lookup: CDR1 SGHKS, CDR2 YYEKEE (reference sequence). CDR3 nucleotide sequence: TGTGCCAGCAGCTTGGCTACTAGTAACGGGGAGCAGTTCTTC. Translation gives CASSLATSNGEQFF. Using reference TRBV5-5 and TRBJ2-1 for the parts outside the CDR3, the full variable domain is DAGVTQSPTHLIKTRGQQVTLRCSPISGHKSVSWYQQVLGQGPQFIFQYYEKEERGRGNFPDRFSARQFPNYSSELNVNALLLGDSALYLCASSLATSNGEQFFGPGTRLTVL.

The V and J genes are TRBV11-1 and TRBJ1-1, with 9 bases that match TRBD1. Germline V gene sequence: CDR1 SGHAT, CDR2 FQDESV (reference sequence). The length of the CDR3 is 14 residues. The V gene end was trimmed by 5 bases and the J gene end by 6 bases; junction bases not matched to a gene: 7. CDR3 coding DNA: TGTGCCAGCAGCCACCGGGACAGGGAGGCTGAAGCTTTCTTT. Translating gives CASSHRDREAEAFF.

J is TRBJ2-5 and V is TRBV9, with 14 positions matching TRBD2. Trimming at V came to 2 bases and at J to 1 base, leaving 4 bases not matched to a gene. The CDR3 covers 17 residues. The germline gives CDR1 SGDLS, CDR2 YYNGEE. In DNA form, the CDR3 reads TGTGCCAGCAGCGTTCAAGGGACTAGCGGGGGCCAAGAGACCCAGTACTTC. Translated, it gives CASSVQGTSGGQETQYF.

J is TRBJ1-3 and V is TRBV7-2; D not certain. The CDR3 runs 13 residues. Trimming stripped 5 bases from V and 4 bases from J, with 9 bases between. Germline loops: CDR1 SGHTA, CDR2 FQGNSA. CDR3 loop: CASSPLRGNTIYF. CDR3 in DNA: TGTGCCAGCAGCCCCCTCAGGGGAAACACCATATATTTT.

This chain connects TRBV5-4 to TRBJ2-1, with D uncertain. CDR1 and CDR2 from the germline V gene are SGHNT and YYREEE (reference sequence). The CDR3 runs 17 residues. V was trimmed by 4 bases and J by 0 bases, leaving 17 bases between them. Written as DNA, the CDR3 is TGTGCCAGCAGCAATAAGGCCTTATCGAGCTCCTACAATGAGCAGTTCTTC. This translates into CASSNKALSSSYNEQFF.